Listed here are 14 T cell receptor beta chains from one sample, sequenced in a study of technical replicates of blood from a few donors. Assay used: immunoSEQ multiplex PCR; TCRdb lists only in-frame clones, some missing. The sample consists of 54,000 or so clones, 94% of them appearing once. Material: T cells isolated from PBMCs. All receptors derive from a human donor in good health.

The chain has TRBV9 and TRBJ1-2; no clear D. Germline V gives CDR1 SGDLS, CDR2 YYNGEE. The germline V and J ends were trimmed by 0 bases and 3 bases, with 9 bases remaining between them. This CDR3 is built from 14 residues. The DNA of the CDR3 is TGTGCCAGCAGCGTAGCTAGCGGAGACTATGGCTACACCTTC. This translates into CASSVASGDYGYTF.

This clone showed up just once. This sequence joins TRBV7-8 and TRBJ2-7, with 8 bases aligning to TRBD2. The trim removed 3 bases at V and 3 bases at J, leaving 4 bases unmatched. Germline CDR1 is SGHVS and CDR2 is FQNEAQ. CDR3 size: 14 residues. In DNA form, the CDR3 reads TGTGCCAGCAGCTTTGATAGCGGGATCTACGAGCAGTACTTC. Translating it yields CASSFDSGIYEQYF.

This rearrangement joins TRBV6-6 to TRBJ1-5; 7 bases agree with TRBD1. The CDR3 consists of 14 residues. Germline V gene data show CDR1 as MNHNY and CDR2 as SVGAGI (reference sequence). Losses at the gene ends were 7 bases for V and 2 bases for J; bases not matched to a gene: 5. CDR3 DNA sequence: TGTGCCAGCACTTTTACAGGGGGCAATCAGCCCCAGCATTTT. This gives the protein CASTFTGGNQPQHF.

This clone was seen a few times. The rearrangement links TRBV7-9 to TRBJ1-1; 7 bases fit TRBD1. The V gene end was trimmed by 7 bases and the J gene end by 7 bases; junction bases not matched to a gene: 18. Germline assignment: CDR1 SEHNR and CDR2 FQNEAQ (reference sequence). The length of the CDR3 is 16 residues. The CDR3 region is CASTSTRGQGSFEAFF. The CDR3 coding sequence is TGTGCCAGCACCTCAACAAGGGGGCAGGGGAGTTTTGAAGCTTTCTTT.

The rearrangement joins TRBV11-1 to TRBJ2-7; 9 nucleotides align to TRBD1. The germline V gene has CDR1 SGHAT and CDR2 FQDESV (reference sequence). V gave up 6 bases and J gave up 1 base; unmatched junction bases: 7. The CDR3 runs to 15 residues. The CDR3 DNA reads TGTGCCAGCAGTCGCCGCGGGACAGGGTCCTACGAGCAGTACTTC. Its translation: CASSRRGTGSYEQYF. The whole variable domain, filled in from reference TRBV11-1 and TRBJ2-7, reads EAEVAQSPRYKITEKSQAVAFWCDPISGHATLYWYRQILGQGPELLVQFQDESVVDDSQLPKDRFSAERLKGVDSTLKIQPAELGDSAMYLCASSRRGTGSYEQYFGPGTRLTVT.

The chain uses TRBV12-5 and TRBJ2-5; 7 positions match TRBD1. The trim removed 9 bases at V and 7 bases at J, leaving 5 bases unmatched. The CDR3 has 11 amino acids. CDR1 LGHNT and CDR2 FRNRAP come from the germline V gene. The CDR3 DNA sequence: TGTGCTAGCCGACAGGGTTCGACCCAGTACTTC. It specifies CASRQGSTQYF. The full variable domain, its missing parts supplied by reference TRBV12-5 and TRBJ2-5, is DARVTQTPRHKVTEMGQEVTMRCQPILGHNTVFWYRQTMMQGLELLAYFRNRAPLDDSGMPKDRFSAEMPDATLATLKIQPSEPRDSAVYFCASRQGSTQYFGPGTRLLVL.

J is TRBJ1-2 and V is TRBV6-5, with D possibly matching TRBD1 (6 bases). The CDR3 loop spans 13 amino acids. With 5 bases removed from V and 7 bases from J, the gap between germline ends came to 14 bases. Germline-derived CDR1 and CDR2 are MNHEY and SVGAGI. CDR3 loop: CASSNGGRAGYTF. As DNA, the CDR3 is TGTGCCAGCAGTAATGGGGGCAGGGCTGGCTACACCTTC.

The chain is built from TRBV11-2 and TRBJ2-7; 9 nucleotides align to TRBD1. The V gene end was trimmed by 6 bases and the J gene end by 1 base; junction bases not matched to a gene: 4. CDR1 SGHAT and CDR2 FQNNGV come from the germline V gene. The CDR3 consists of 14 residues. Here the CDR3 reads CASRPGTGSYEQYF. Here the CDR3 DNA reads TGTGCCAGCAGACCCGGGACAGGGTCCTACGAGCAGTACTTC.

The rearrangement links TRBV5-1 to TRBJ2-2, with D possibly being TRBD1 (5 bases). Deletions cut 4 bases from V and 3 bases from J, with 10 bases between. The CDR3 is 14 residues long. Per the germline V gene, CDR1 is SGHRS and CDR2 is YFSETQ. Here the CDR3 DNA reads TGCGCCAGCAGCCCCTCCAGGGACACCGGGGAGCTGTTTTTT. This sequence encodes CASSPSRDTGELFF.

The chain has TRBV18 and TRBJ1-1, with 9 bases identical to TRBD1. The CDR3 runs 17 residues. The V and J ends lost 0 bases and 4 bases, in that order; junction bases with no gene match: 9. In germline, CDR1 is KGHSH, CDR2 LQKENI. CDR3 loop: CASSPPTRRQGGTEAFF. CDR3 nucleotide sequence: TGTGCCAGCTCACCACCGACTCGGCGACAGGGGGGCACTGAAGCTTTCTTT.

The chain combines TRBV7-8 with TRBJ2-1; 8 bases match TRBD2. CDR3 size: 13 residues. V dropped 5 bases and J dropped 9; count of bases not matched to a gene: 6. Germline CDR1 reads SGHVS; CDR2 reads FQNEAQ. As DNA, the CDR3 is TGTGCCAGCAGCCCCCCCGGGGGGGGTGAGCAGTTCTTC. This gives the protein CASSPPGGGEQFF.

The chain joins TRBV11-2 to TRBJ2-1, with a weak D call TRBD2 (5 bases). Germline CDR1 SGHAT, CDR2 FQNNGV. Between the trimmed V and J ends, which lost 2 bases and 6 bases, there was a span of 17 bases. The CDR3 is made up of 16 amino acids. Here the CDR3 DNA reads TGTGCCAGCAGCTTACGGGCTAGCCTTAGAGGCAATGAGCAGTTCTTC. Translation gives CASSLRASLRGNEQFF.

A single count supports this clone. J is TRBJ2-2 and V is TRBV15; perhaps TRBD2 as D (6 bases). This CDR3 has 13 amino acids. CDR1 and CDR2 from the germline V gene are LNHNV and YYDKDF (reference sequence). V shed 6 bases and J shed 6 bases, with 11 bases lying between them. CDR3 bases: TGTGCCACCAGAGAGCCGGGGGCCGGGGAGCTGTTTTTT. Protein product: CATREPGAGELFF.

CDR3 region: CASSAEQGPSYEQYF. The DNA of the CDR3 is TGTGCCAGCAGCGCCGAACAGGGACCGTCCTACGAGCAGTACTTC. V and J are TRBV9 and TRBJ2-7, with D tentatively TRBD1 (6 bases). The germline V and J ends were trimmed by 3 bases and 1 base, with 14 bases remaining between them. The germline gives CDR1 SGDLS, CDR2 YYNGEE. The CDR3 runs 15 residues.